The source of this TCR beta chain is a study of OX40 agonist ivuxolimab in advanced cancers. Whole-study context: The dose of intravenous ivuxolimab that patients received every 2 weeks ranged from 0.01 to 10 mg/kg.

V lost 6 bases to trimming and J lost 7 bases, with 16 bases between them. Germline V lookup: CDR1 MGHDK, CDR2 SYGVNS. The CDR3 spans 14 residues. Comment on this clone: Its target is not known.

Study results and limitations: CD8+ T cells averaged more expanded clones than CD4+.

Method: immunoSEQ multiplex PCR; TCRdb's copy keeps in-frame clones and lacks some. The sample holds approximately 60,000 clones, almost 90% seen once. Specimen: CD4+ or CD8+ T cells sorted from blood, collected in a trial of the OX40 agonist ivuxolimab. The receptor's source is an adult with an advanced solid tumor such as melanoma, head and neck, liver or kidney cancer. This chain joins TRBV25-1 and TRBJ1-5; a possible D gene is TRBD1 (6 bases). CDR3 nucleotides: TGTGCCAGCAGGGGTCAGGGGTTGAGGCAGCCCCAGCATTTT. Encoded protein: CASRGQGLRQPQHF. Together with reference TRBV25-1 and TRBJ1-5, the CDR3 gives the full variable domain: EADIYQTPRYLVIGTGKKITLECSQTMGHDKMYWYQQDPGMELHLIHYSYGVNSTEKGDLSSESTVSRIRTEHFPLTLESARPSHTSQYLCASRGQGLRQPQHFGDGTRLSIL.